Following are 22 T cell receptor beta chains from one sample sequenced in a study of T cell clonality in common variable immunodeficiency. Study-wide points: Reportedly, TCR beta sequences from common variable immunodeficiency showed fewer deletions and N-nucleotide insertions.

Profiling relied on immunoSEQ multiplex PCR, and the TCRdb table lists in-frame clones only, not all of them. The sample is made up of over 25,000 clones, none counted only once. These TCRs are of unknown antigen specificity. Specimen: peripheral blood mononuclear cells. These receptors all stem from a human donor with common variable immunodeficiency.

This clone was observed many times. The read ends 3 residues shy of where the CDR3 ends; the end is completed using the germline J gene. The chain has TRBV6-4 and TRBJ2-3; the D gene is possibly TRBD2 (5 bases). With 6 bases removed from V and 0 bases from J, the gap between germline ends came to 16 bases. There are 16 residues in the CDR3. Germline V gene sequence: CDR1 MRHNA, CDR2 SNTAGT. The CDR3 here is CASRADGLSSTDTQYF. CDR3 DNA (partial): TGTGCCAGCAGAGCGGACGGTCTTTCTAGCACAGATACG.

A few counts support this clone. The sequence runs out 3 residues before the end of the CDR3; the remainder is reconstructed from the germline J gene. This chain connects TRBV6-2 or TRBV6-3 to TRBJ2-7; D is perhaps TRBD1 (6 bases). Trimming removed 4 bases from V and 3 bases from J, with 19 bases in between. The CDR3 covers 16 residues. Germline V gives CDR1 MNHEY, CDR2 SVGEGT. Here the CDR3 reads CASSFPRTEAIYEQYF. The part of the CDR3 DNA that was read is TGTGCCAGCAGTTTCCCCCGGACAGAGGCAATCTACGAG.

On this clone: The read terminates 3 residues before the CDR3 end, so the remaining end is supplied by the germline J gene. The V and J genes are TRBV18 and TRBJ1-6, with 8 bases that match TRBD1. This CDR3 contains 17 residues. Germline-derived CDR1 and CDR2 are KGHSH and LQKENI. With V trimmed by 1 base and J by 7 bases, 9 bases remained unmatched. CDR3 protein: CASSPRGQGGGNSPLHF. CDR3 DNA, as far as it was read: TGTGCCAGCTCACCACGCGGACAGGGTGGAGGGAATTCACCC.

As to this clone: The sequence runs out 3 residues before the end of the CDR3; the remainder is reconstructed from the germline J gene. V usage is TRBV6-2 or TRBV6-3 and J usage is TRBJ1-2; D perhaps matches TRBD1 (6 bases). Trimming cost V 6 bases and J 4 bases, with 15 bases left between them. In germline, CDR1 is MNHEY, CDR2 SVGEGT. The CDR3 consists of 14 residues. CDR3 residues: CASRTTGTAYGYTF. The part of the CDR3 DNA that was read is TGTGCCAGCAGGACCACAGGGACGGCCTATGGC.

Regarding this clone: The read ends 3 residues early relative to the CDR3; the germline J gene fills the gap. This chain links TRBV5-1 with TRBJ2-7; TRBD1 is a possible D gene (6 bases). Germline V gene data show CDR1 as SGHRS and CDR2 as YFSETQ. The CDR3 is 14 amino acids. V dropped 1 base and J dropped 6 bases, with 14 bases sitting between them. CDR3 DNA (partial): TGCGCCAGCAGCTTGTCCCCGGACAGTCTCGAG. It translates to CASSLSPDSLE. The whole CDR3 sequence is CASSLSPDSLEQYF.

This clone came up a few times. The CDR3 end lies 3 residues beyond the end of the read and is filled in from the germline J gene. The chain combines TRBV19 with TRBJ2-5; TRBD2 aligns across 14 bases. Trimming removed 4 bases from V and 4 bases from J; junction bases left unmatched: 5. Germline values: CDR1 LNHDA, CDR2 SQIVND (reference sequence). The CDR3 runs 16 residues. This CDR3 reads CASSRLAGGRGETQYF. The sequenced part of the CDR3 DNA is TGTGCCAGTAGTAGACTAGCGGGGGGGCGTGGAGAGACC.

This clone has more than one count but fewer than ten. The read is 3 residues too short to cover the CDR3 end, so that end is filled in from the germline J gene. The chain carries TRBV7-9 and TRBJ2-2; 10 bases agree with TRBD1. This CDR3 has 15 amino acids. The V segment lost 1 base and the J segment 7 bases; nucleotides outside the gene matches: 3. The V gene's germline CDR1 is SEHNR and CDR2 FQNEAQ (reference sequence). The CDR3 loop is CASSLGQGAVGELFF. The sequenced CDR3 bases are TGTGCCAGCAGCTTAGGACAGGGGGCAGTCGGGGAG. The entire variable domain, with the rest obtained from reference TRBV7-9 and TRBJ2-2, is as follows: DTGVSQNPRHKITKRGQNVTFRCDPISEHNRLYWYRQTLGQGPEFLTYFQNEAQLEKSRLLSDRFSAERPKGSFSTLEIQRTEQGDSAMYLCASSLGQGAVGELFFGEGSRLTVL.

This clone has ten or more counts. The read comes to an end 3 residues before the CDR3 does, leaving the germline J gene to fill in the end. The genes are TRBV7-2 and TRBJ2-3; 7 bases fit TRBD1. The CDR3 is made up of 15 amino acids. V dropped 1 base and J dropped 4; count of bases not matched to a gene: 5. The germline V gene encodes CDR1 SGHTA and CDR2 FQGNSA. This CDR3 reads CASSLGQGDADTQYF. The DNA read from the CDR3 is TGTGCCAGCAGCTTAGGACAGGGAGACGCAGATACG.

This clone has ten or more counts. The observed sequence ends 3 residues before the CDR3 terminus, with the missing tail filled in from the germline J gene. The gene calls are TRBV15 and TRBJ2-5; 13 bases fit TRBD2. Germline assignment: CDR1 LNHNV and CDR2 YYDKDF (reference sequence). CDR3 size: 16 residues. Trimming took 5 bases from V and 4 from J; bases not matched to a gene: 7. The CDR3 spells CATSGGTSGAPETQYF. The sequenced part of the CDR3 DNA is TGTGCCACCAGCGGGGGGACTAGCGGGGCCCCAGAGACC.

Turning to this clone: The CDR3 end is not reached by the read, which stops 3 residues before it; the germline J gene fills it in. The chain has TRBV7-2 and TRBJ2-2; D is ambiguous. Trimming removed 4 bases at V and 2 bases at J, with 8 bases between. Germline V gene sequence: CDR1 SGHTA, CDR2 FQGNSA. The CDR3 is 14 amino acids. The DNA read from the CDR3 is TGTGCCAGCAGCTCCTCCTATAACACCGGGGAG. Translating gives CASSSSYNTGE. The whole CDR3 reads CASSSSYNTGELFF. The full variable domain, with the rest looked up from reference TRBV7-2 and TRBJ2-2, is GAGVSQSPSNKVTEKGKDVELRCDPISGHTALYWYRQSLGQGLEFLIYFQGNSAPDKSGLPSDRFSAERTGGSVSTLTIQRTQQEDSAVYLCASSSSYNTGELFFGEGSRLTVL.

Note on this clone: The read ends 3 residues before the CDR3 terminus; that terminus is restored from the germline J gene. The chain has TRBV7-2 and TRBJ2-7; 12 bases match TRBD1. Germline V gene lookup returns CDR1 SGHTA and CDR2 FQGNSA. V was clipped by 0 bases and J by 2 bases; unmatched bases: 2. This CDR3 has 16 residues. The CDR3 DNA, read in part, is TGTGCCAGCAGCTTAGCCGGGACAGGGGGCCCCTACGAG. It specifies CASSLAGTGGPYE. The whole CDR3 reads CASSLAGTGGPYEQYF.

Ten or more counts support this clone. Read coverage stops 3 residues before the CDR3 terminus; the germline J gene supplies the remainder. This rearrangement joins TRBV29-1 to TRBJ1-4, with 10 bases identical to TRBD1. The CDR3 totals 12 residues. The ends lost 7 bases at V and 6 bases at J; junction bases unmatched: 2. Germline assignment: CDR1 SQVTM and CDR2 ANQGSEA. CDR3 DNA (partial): TGCAGCGCGGGACAGGGGTATGAAAAA. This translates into CSAGQGYEK. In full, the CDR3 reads CSAGQGYEKLFF.

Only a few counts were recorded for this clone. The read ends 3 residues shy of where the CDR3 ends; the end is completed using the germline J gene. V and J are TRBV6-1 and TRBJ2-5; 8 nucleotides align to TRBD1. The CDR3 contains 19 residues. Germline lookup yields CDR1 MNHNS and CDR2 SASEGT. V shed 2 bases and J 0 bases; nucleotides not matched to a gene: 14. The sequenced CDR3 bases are TGTGCCAGCAGTGAACCAGGGGGCATCGGGACTCGGTACCAAGAGACC. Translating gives CASSEPGGIGTRYQET. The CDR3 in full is CASSEPGGIGTRYQETQYF.

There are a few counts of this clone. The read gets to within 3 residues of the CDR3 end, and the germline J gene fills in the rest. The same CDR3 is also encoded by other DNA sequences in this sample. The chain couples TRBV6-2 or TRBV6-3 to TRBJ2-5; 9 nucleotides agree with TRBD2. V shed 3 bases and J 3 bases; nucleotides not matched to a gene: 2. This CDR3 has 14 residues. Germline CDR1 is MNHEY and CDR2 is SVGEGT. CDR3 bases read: TGTGCCAGCAGTTATGGACTAGCGAAAGAGACC. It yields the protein CASSYGLAKET. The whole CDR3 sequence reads CASSYGLAKETQYF.

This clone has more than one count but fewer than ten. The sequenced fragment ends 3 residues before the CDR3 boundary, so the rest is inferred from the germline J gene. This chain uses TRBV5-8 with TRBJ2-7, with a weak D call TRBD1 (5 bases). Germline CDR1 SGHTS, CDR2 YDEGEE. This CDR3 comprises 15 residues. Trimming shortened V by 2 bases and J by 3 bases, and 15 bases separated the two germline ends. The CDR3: CASSFEVRAGYEQYF. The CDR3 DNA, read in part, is TGTGCCAGCAGCTTCGAGGTCAGGGCTGGCTACGAG.

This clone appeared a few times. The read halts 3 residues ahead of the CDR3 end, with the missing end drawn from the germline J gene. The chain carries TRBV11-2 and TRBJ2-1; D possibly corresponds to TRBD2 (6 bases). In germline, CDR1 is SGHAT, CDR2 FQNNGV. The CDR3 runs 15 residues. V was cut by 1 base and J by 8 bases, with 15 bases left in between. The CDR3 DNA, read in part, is TGTGCCAGCAGCTTAGGCCCTATGGTAGCGGATGAG. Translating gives CASSLGPMVADE. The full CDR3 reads CASSLGPMVADEQFF. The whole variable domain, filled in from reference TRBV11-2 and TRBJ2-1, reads EAGVAQSPRYKIIEKRQSVAFWCNPISGHATLYWYQQILGQGPKLLIQFQNNGVVDDSQLPKDRFSAERLKGVDSTLKIQPAKLEDSAVYLCASSLGPMVADEQFFGPGTRLTVL.

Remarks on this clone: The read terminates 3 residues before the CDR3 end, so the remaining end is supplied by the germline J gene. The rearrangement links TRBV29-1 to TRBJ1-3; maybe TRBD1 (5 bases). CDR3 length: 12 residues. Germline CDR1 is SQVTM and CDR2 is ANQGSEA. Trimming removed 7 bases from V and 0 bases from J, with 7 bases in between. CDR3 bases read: TGCAGCGCTGACAGCTCTGGAAACACC. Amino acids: CSADSSGNT. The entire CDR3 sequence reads CSADSSGNTIYF. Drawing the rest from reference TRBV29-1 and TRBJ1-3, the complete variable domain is SAVISQKPSRDICQRGTSLTIQCQVDSQVTMMFWYRQQPGQSLTLIATANQGSEATYESGFVIDKFPISRPNLTFSTLTVSNMSPEDSSIYLCSADSSGNTIYFGEGSWLTVV.

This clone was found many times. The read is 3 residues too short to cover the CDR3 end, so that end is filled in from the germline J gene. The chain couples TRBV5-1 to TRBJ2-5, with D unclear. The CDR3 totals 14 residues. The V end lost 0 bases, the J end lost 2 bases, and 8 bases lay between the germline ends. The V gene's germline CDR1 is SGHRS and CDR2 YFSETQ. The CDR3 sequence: CASSLGIGQETQYF. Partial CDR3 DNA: TGCGCCAGCAGCTTGGGGATAGGGCAAGAGACC.

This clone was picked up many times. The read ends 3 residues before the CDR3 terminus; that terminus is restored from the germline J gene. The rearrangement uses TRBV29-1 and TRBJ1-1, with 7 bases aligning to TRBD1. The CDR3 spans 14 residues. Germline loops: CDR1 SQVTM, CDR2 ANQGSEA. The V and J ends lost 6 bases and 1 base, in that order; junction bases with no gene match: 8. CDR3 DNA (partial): TGCAGCGTCGTTAGACAGGGACAGAACACTGAA. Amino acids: CSVVRQGQNTE. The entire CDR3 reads CSVVRQGQNTEAFF.

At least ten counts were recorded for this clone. CDR3 loop: CASSLDSQPQHF. The CDR3 DNA, read in part, is TGTGCCAGCAGTCTCGACAGTCAGCCC. The chain combines TRBV28 with TRBJ1-5, with TRBD1 as a possible D gene (5 bases). The DNA ends 3 residues before the CDR3 does, and the rest of the CDR3 is filled in from the germline J gene. The CDR3 sequence is 12 residues long. Germline loops: CDR1 MDHEN, CDR2 SYDVKM. Trimming removed 5 bases at V and 6 bases at J, with 8 bases between.

This CDR3 reads CASSYYGGGASQETQYF. The sequenced CDR3 bases are TGTGCCAGCAGTTACTACGGCGGGGGGGCCAGCCAAGAGACC. The chain carries TRBV6-2 or TRBV6-3 and TRBJ2-5; the match to TRBD2 covers 9 bases. The CDR3 is cut off 3 residues early in the read; its end comes from the germline J gene. The CDR3 is 17 residues long. CDR1 and CDR2 (germline): MNHEY, SVGEGT. With V trimmed by 1 base and J by 1 base, 7 bases remained unmatched.

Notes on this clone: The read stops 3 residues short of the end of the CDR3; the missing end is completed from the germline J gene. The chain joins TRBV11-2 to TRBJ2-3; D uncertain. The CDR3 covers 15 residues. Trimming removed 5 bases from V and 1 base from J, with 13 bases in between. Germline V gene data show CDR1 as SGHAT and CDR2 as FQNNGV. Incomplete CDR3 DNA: TGTGCCAGCAGCCCCTCCTTGCAGGGCACAGATACG. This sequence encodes CASSPSLQGTDT. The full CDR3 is CASSPSLQGTDTQYF.